This T cell receptor (beta chain) was identified during a study of blood T cell repertoires in COVID-19. Study-wide background: Specimens from acute and convalescent COVID-19 originated in the United States, Italy and Spain. In each case, the material was cDNA or gDNA derived from T cells, B-cell-depleted T cells, or PBMCs.

The germline V gene encodes CDR1 SGHDT and CDR2 YYEEEE. The germline V and J ends were trimmed by 3 bases and 1 base, with 11 bases remaining between them. This CDR3 contains 15 residues. This clone was seen only once. As handled by the study authors: Nucleated cell counts were estimated from reference gene primer amplification. Assay used: immunoSEQ multiplex PCR; TCRdb lists only in-frame clones, some missing. V and J calls and clone size are copied from that table; D and trimming were computed from the DNA. Here the sample spans 65,000 to 85,000 clones, over 70% being singletons. The J gene is TRBJ1-3, the V gene TRBV5-6; D is unclear. Sequenced: peripheral blood. This sequence was found in a human donor in a cohort sampled during active COVID-19. CDR3 DNA sequence: TGTGCCAGCAGCTCCCAAGACAAATCTGGAAACACCATATATTTT. As protein: CASSSQDKSGNTIYF.